This T cell receptor (beta chain) came from a study of blood T cell repertoires in COVID-19. The wider study: Samples taken during acute and convalescent COVID-19 were collected in the United States, Italy and Spain.

Methods used by the authors: Estimated nucleated cell counts came from reference gene primer amplification. Libraries were prepared by immunoSEQ multiplex PCR; TCRdb keeps only in-frame clonotypes and omits some of them. V and J calls and clone size are given by that table; D and trimming were obtained from the DNA. The repertoire includes tens of thousands of clones, around nine tenths of them detected once, and around a sixth sits in the top ten. CDR1 and CDR2 (germline): LNHNV, YYDKDF (reference sequence). With V trimmed by 2 bases and J by 3 bases, 3 bases remained unmatched. The CDR3 length is 15 residues.

This TCR came from an elderly woman with active or convalescent COVID-19. The sample taken for sequencing was peripheral blood. The chain uses TRBV15 and TRBJ2-3; TRBD2 aligns across 9 bases. CDR3 nucleotide sequence: TGTGCCACCAGCAGACTAGCGGGGAAGACAGATACGCAGTATTTT. This codes for CATSRLAGKTDTQYF.